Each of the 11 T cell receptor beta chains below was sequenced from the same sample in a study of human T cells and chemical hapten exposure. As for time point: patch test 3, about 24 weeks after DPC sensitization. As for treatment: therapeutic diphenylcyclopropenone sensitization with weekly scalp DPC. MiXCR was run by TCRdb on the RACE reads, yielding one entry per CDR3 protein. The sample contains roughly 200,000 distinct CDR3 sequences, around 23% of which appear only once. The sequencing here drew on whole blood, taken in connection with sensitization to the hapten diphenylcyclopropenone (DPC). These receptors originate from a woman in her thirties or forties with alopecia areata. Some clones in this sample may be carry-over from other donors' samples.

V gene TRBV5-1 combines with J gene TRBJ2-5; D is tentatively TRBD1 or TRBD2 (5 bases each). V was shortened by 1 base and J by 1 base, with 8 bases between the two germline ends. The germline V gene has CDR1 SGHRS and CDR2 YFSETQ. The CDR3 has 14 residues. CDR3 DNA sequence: TGCGCCAGCAGCTTGTGGGACGGCCAAGAGACCCAGTACTTC. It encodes CASSLWDGQETQYF.

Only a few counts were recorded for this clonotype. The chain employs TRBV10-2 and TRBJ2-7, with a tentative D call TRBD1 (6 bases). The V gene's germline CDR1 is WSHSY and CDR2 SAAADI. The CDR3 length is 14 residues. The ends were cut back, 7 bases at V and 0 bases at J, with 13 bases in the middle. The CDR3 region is CASNKQGSSYEQYF. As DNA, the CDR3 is TGCGCCAGCAATAAGCAGGGGAGCTCCTACGAGCAGTACTTC.

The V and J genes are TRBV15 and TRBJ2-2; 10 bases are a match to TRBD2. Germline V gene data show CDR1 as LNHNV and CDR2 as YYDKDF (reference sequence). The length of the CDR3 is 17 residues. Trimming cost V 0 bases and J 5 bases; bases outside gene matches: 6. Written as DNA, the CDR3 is TGTGCCACCAGCAGAGAACGGCTAGCGGGAGAAACCGGGGAGCTGTTTTTT. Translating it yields CATSRERLAGETGELFF.

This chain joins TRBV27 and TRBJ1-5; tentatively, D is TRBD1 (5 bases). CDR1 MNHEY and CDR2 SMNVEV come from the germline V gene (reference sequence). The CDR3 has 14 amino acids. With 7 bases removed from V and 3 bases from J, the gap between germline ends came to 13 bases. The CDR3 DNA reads TGTGCCAGCAATACAGGACGGAACAATCAGCCCCAGCATTTT. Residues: CASNTGRNNQPQHF.

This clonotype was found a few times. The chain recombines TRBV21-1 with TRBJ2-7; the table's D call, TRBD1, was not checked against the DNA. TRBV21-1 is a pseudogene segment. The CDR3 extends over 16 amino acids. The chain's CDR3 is CASSKNPGQDSYEQYF. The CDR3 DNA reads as TGTGCCAGCAGCAAAAACCCCGGACAGGACTCCTACGAGCAGTACTTC.

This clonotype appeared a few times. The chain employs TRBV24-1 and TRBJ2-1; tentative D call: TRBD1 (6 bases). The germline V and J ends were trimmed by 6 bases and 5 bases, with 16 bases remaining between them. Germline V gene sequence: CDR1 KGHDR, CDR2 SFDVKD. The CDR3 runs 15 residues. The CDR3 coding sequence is TGTGCCACCAGTTTAGTACAGGGAGTCCACAATGAGCAGTTCTTC. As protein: CATSLVQGVHNEQFF.

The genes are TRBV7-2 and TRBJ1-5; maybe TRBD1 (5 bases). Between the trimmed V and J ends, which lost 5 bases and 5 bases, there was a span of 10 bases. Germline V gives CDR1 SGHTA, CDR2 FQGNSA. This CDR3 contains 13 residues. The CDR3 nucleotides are TGTGCCAGCAGCCCCGGGGGTGATCAGCCCCAGCATTTT. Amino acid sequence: CASSPGGDQPQHF. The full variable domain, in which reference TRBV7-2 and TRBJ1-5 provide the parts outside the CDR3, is GAGVSQSPSNKVTEKGKDVELRCDPISGHTALYWYRQSLGQGLEFLIYFQGNSAPDKSGLPSDRFSAERTGGSVSTLTIQRTQQEDSAVYLCASSPGGDQPQHFGDGTRLSIL.

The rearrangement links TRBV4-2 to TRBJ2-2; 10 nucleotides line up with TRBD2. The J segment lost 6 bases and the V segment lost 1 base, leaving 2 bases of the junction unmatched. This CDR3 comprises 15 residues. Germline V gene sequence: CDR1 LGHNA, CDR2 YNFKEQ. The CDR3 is CASSQGLAGSGELFF. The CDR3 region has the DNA TGTGCCAGCAGCCAAGGACTAGCGGGCTCCGGGGAGCTGTTTTTT.

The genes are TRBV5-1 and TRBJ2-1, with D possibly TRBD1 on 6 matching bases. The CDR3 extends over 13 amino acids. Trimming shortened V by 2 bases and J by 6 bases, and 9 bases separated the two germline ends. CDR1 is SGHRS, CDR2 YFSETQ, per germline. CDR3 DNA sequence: TGCGCCAGCAGCTTTGACAGGCGCAATGAGCAGTTCTTC. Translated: CASSFDRRNEQFF.

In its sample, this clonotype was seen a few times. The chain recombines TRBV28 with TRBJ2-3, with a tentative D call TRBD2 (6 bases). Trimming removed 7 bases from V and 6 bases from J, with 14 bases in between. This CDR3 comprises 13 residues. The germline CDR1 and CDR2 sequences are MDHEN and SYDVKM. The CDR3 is CASTRTTPDTQYF. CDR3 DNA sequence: TGTGCCAGCACTAGGACTACACCTGATACGCAGTATTTT.

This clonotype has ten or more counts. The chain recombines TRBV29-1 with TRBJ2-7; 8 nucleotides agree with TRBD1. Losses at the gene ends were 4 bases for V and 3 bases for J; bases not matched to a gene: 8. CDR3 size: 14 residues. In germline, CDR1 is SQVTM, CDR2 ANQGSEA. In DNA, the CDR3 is TGCAGCGTTGTGGGGACAGGCAGATTCTACGAGCAGTACTTC. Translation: CSVVGTGRFYEQYF.